The TCR beta chain described here comes from a study of metastatic and nonmetastatic thyroid tumors. Whole-study findings and limits: Benign nodules reportedly had significantly lower TCR beta diversity than malignant thyroid tumors in blood and tumor.

Authors' data handling: The study built a papillary thyroid cancer distant-metastasis classifier from CDR3 differences across clinicopathological groups. With MiXCR, TCRdb reprocessed the PCR reads. The V and J calls were determined by TCRdb, not by the authors. The table records more than 9,500 clones, around 27% of them present only once. Patients had received no treatment of any kind before thyroid surgery. Germline lookup yields CDR1 SEHNR and CDR2 FQNEAQ (reference sequence). This CDR3 contains 14 residues. With 2 bases removed from V and 2 bases from J, the gap between germline ends came to 6 bases. The table lists this clone with many counts. Its antigen is not known.

This clonotype was sampled from a male donor with papillary thyroid cancer or a benign thyroid nodule (not recorded which). Some clones in this sample may be carry-over from other donors' samples. The gene calls are TRBV7-9 and TRBJ1-4; D is unclear. The sequencing input was adjacent normal tissue. The CDR3 loop reads CASSLLGTNEKLFF. In nucleotides, the CDR3 is TGTGCCAGCAGCTTATTGGGTACTAATGAAAAACTGTTTTTT.